Sequencing of this T cell receptor (beta chain) was carried out in a study of T cell responses to AZD1222 COVID-19 vaccine. Across the study: Second-dose intervals of approximately 4 or approximately 12 weeks were pooled.

Some clones are missing from TCRdb's copy, which holds only in-frame ones; the method was immunoSEQ multiplex PCR. The sample includes tens of thousands of clones, roughly 91% of them seen just once. With V trimmed by 3 bases and J by 7 bases, 4 bases remained unmatched. This CDR3 comprises 13 residues. Germline V lookup: CDR1 KGHSH, CDR2 LQKENI. The specimen was peripheral blood, collected on day 0 of AZD1222 vaccination. The TCR originated in an adult in good health. The V gene is TRBV18, the J gene TRBJ1-2, with 8 bases identical to TRBD1. The CDR3 bases are TGTGCCAGCTCACCGGGACAGGTATCTGGCTACACCTTC. Amino acid sequence: CASSPGQVSGYTF. Drawing the rest from reference TRBV18 and TRBJ1-2, the complete variable domain is NAGVMQNPRHLVRRRGQEARLRCSPMKGHSHVYWYRQLPEEGLKFMVYLQKENIIDESGMPKERFSAEFPKEGPSILRIQQVVRGDSAAYFCASSPGQVSGYTFGSGTRLTVV.